Listed below are T cell receptor beta chains from one sample, sequenced in a study of T cell changes during pregnancy in multiple sclerosis. Produced via immunoSEQ multiplex PCR; TCRdb's table is partial and in-frame only. Here the sample spans approximately 120,000 clones, around 97% being singletons. The material was peripheral blood, obtained after pregnancy. Every receptor here comes from a female donor with multiple sclerosis, enrolled in a pregnancy study. Each CDR3 is given with its conserved first and last residue. A D gene is named only where the DNA matches it firmly. Expanded clones get a size class; other rows say once, few or many, or leave the size out.

d_gene,abundance,j_gene,v_gene,CDR3nt,CDR3aa
-,-,TRBJ1-2,TRBV28,TGTGCCAGCAGTTCCTGGGGCATTTTCTATGGCTACACCTTC,CASSSWGIFYGYTF
-,-,TRBJ1-5,TRBV2,TGTGCCAGCAGTGAAGAGGGAGGACCGAGGAGCAATCAGCCCCAGCATTTT,CASSEEGGPRSNQPQHF
-,-,TRBJ1-1,TRBV5-8,TGTGCCAGCAGCTTGTGGCTCCTCCGCAACGTGATGGACACTGAAGCTTTCTTT,CASSLWLLRNVMDTEAFF
-,-,TRBJ2-2,TRBV9,TGTGCCAGCAGCCCCCTTGGCGGCGGGGAGCTGTTTTTT,CASSPLGGGELFF
-,once,TRBJ1-5,TRBV6-5,TGTGCCAGCACCTCGAATCAGCCCCAGCATTTT,CASTSNQPQHF
TRBD1,-,TRBJ1-2,TRBV29-1,TGCAGCGTTGATTCAGGGGGCCTAGTCATAGGCTACACCTTC,CSVDSGGLVIGYTF
-,-,TRBJ2-7,TRBV28,TGTGCCAGCAGTTTAAAAAGAGACAGCCTATACGAGCAGTACTTC,CASSLKRDSLYEQYF
TRBD1,-,TRBJ2-5,TRBV5-5,TGTGCCAGCAGCGCCCAAAACGACAGGGGTCCTTTACAGACCCAGTACTTC,CASSAQNDRGPLQTQYF
-,-,TRBJ2-3,TRBV4-3,TGCGCCAGCAGCCCCGGGGGTAGCGCCACAGATACGCAGTATTTT,CASSPGGSATDTQYF
-,-,TRBJ2-7,TRBV7-7,TGTGCTAGCAGCTTAGGCCAGGGCAATTTCTACGAGCAGTACTTC,CASSLGQGNFYEQYF
-,-,TRBJ1-5,TRBV10-3,TGTGCCACGGGCGGGGGGAATCAGCCCCAGCATTTT,CATGGGNQPQHF
TRBD2,-,TRBJ2-7,TRBV19,TGTGCCAGTAGTATGGGGGTAGCGGGAGGCTACGAGCAGTACTTC,CASSMGVAGGYEQYF
TRBD2,-,TRBJ2-7,TRBV30,TGTGCCTGTCTACGGATAGCGGGAGGAGCCTACGAGCAGTACTTC,CACLRIAGGAYEQYF
TRBD1,few,TRBJ1-3,TRBV19,TGTGCCAGTACCTCAGGGGGATCCGGAAACACCATATATTTT,CASTSGGSGNTIYF
TRBD2,-,TRBJ2-3,TRBV5-1,TGCGCCAGCAGCCCAGGGACTAGCTTTGATACGCAGTATTTT,CASSPGTSFDTQYF
-,-,TRBJ1-1,TRBV29-1,TGCAGCGTTGCACGACTAACAGGGAGCACTGAAGCTTTCTTT,CSVARLTGSTEAFF
TRBD2,-,TRBJ2-5,TRBV7-9,TGTGCCAGCAGGGGGACTAGCGGACAATTGTACCAAGAGACCCAGTACTTC,CASRGTSGQLYQETQYF
TRBD1,-,TRBJ1-4,TRBV5-1,TGCGCCAGCAGCTTGGCCGTTTTCGGACAGGGGAATGAAAAACTGTTTTTT,CASSLAVFGQGNEKLFF
-,-,TRBJ2-7,TRBV5-1,TGCGCCAGCAGCTTGGGAGGAAATAACGAGCAGTACTTC,CASSLGGNNEQYF
TRBD2,-,TRBJ2-7,TRBV7-9,TGTGCCAGCAGCCTACTCCCCCCGGGACTAGCGGTGTACGAGCAGTACTTC,CASSLLPPGLAVYEQYF
TRBD2,-,TRBJ2-1,TRBV9,TGTGCCAGCAGCCAGGGACTAGCGGGAGTAGGGGCGTACAATGAGCAGTTCTTC,CASSQGLAGVGAYNEQFF
-,-,TRBJ1-2,TRBV29-1,TGCAGCGTTGAAGGACGGAGCTATGGCTACACCTTC,CSVEGRSYGYTF
-,once,TRBJ2-7,TRBV7-8,TGTGCCAGCAGCTTGGTTGGGAGGAGCTCCTACGAGCAGTACTTC,CASSLVGRSSYEQYF
-,once,TRBJ1-2,TRBV5-4,TGTGCCAGCAGCTTGGATAGAGGCAGGGCTAACTATGGCTACACCTTC,CASSLDRGRANYGYTF
TRBD2,-,TRBJ2-7,TRBV7-2,TGTGCCAGCAGCCTCGGACTAGCGGGTGTATCCTACGAGCAGTACTTC,CASSLGLAGVSYEQYF
-,-,TRBJ1-4,TRBV4-3,TGCGCCAGCAGCCTTCAGGGGACTGAAAAACTGTTTTTT,CASSLQGTEKLFF
TRBD1,-,TRBJ1-5,TRBV28,TGTGCCAGCAGTGAGCCGGGACAGGGGTATCAGCCCCAGCATTTT,CASSEPGQGYQPQHF
TRBD1,-,TRBJ2-1,TRBV7-2,TGTGCCAGCAGGGGGGACAGGGGCGGGACCTACAATGAGCAGTTCTTC,CASRGDRGGTYNEQFF
TRBD1,-,TRBJ2-7,TRBV7-9,TGTGCCAGCAGCTTAGGCGGCAGGGGGCAGGACGAGCAGTACTTC,CASSLGGRGQDEQYF
-,-,TRBJ1-1,TRBV5-1,TGCGCCAGCAGCAGGACAGCCCTGAGCACTGAAGCTTTCTTT,CASSRTALSTEAFF
-,-,TRBJ1-5,TRBV7-9,TGTGCCAGCAGCGGGGAGGGCAATCAGCCCCAGCATTTT,CASSGEGNQPQHF
-,-,TRBJ2-7,TRBV28,TGTGCCTGCGGGGCCCCCTACGAGCAGTACTTC,CACGAPYEQYF
TRBD1,-,TRBJ1-1,TRBV18,TGTGCCAGCTCACCGGGACAGCTGAACACTGAAGCTTTCTTT,CASSPGQLNTEAFF
-,-,TRBJ2-2,TRBV7-8,TGTGCCAGCAGCCCCACCCCCGGGGTCGGGGAGCTGTTTTTT,CASSPTPGVGELFF
-,once,TRBJ2-7,TRBV10-3,TGTGCCATCAGTGACCGAGACACAAGCTCCTACGAGCAGTACTTC,CAISDRDTSSYEQYF
-,-,TRBJ2-1,TRBV7-6,TGTGCCAGCAGCGTGGGTTTGTCGGGAAGTATTATCTACAATGAGCAGTTCTTC,CASSVGLSGSIIYNEQFF
-,-,TRBJ2-3,TRBV7-8,TGTGCCAGCAGGTACGGAAGACTTACACGCACAGATACGCAGTATTTT,CASRYGRLTRTDTQYF
TRBD2,-,TRBJ2-1,TRBV5-1,TGCGCCAGCAGCTGGGGGGGGACTAGCGGGCACAATGAGCAGTTCTTC,CASSWGGTSGHNEQFF
-,-,TRBJ2-5,TRBV28,TGTGCCAGCAGCAGTCAGGTAACGCAGACCCAGTACTTC,CASSSQVTQTQYF
TRBD1,-,TRBJ2-7,TRBV27,TGTGCCAGCAGTCTCCTGACAGGGGTCGGCTCCTACGAGCAGTACTTC,CASSLLTGVGSYEQYF
TRBD2,-,TRBJ2-7,TRBV5-6,TGTGCCAGCAGCTTGGCAGCGGGGACCTACGAGCAGTACTTC,CASSLAAGTYEQYF
-,-,TRBJ1-3,TRBV7-9,TGTGCCAGCAACACTAATACAGGGACTGGAAACACCATATATTTT,CASNTNTGTGNTIYF
-,-,TRBJ2-3,TRBV6-6,TGTGCCAGCGCCCGGAGGACAGATACGCAGTATTTT,CASARRTDTQYF
TRBD2,-,TRBJ2-5,TRBV7-2,TGTGCCAGCAGCCGGACTAGCGGGATTTTGGAGACCCAGTACTTC,CASSRTSGILETQYF
-,-,TRBJ1-2,TRBV28,TGTGCCAGCCGGAGTGGAGGTACTAACTATGGCTACACCTTC,CASRSGGTNYGYTF
-,-,TRBJ2-3,TRBV29-1,TGCAGCGTGGCGGGACCCTCCACAGATACGCAGTATTTT,CSVAGPSTDTQYF
-,-,TRBJ2-6,TRBV7-9,TGTGCCAGCAGCTTTAAGAGCTCTGGGGCCAACGTCCTGACTTTC,CASSFKSSGANVLTF
-,-,TRBJ1-1,TRBV5-1,TGCGCCAGCAGCTTACAGGTGTGGGACACTGAAGCTTTCTTT,CASSLQVWDTEAFF
TRBD1,-,TRBJ2-5,TRBV28,TGTGCCAGCAGTCCTCACAGGGGAGAGACCCAGTACTTC,CASSPHRGETQYF
-,few,TRBJ2-3,TRBV7-2,TGTGCCAGCAGCCCCCGACAGGGAGGTTCGACAGATACGCAGTATTTT,CASSPRQGGSTDTQYF
-,-,TRBJ2-7,TRBV11-3,TGTGCCAGCAGCGCCGGGACAAACTCCTACGAGCAGTACTTC,CASSAGTNSYEQYF
TRBD2,once,TRBJ2-2,TRBV9,TGTGCCAGCAGCGTATTGGCGGGAGGGAGTGGTAACACCGGGGAGCTGTTTTTT,CASSVLAGGSGNTGELFF
TRBD1,-,TRBJ1-5,TRBV7-8,TGTGCCAGCAGCTTAGGCAGTCGGGACAGGGGGCTCTCGATCCGGAATCAGCCCCAGCATTTT,CASSLGSRDRGLSIRNQPQHF
TRBD1,-,TRBJ1-5,TRBV18,TGTGCCAGCTCACGCGGACAGGGGGACAATCAGCCCCAGCATTTT,CASSRGQGDNQPQHF
TRBD2,-,TRBJ2-2,TRBV5-5,TGTGCCAGCAGCCCAGGGACTAGCGGGGGACCCGGGGAGCTGTTTTTT,CASSPGTSGGPGELFF
TRBD2,-,TRBJ2-7,TRBV19,TGTGCCAGTAGTATAGGGGGACTAGCGGGACCATCCCCATTCTACGAGCAGTACTTC,CASSIGGLAGPSPFYEQYF
TRBD1,-,TRBJ2-7,TRBV6-4,TGTGCCAGCAGTGATGTACCGGACAGGGGGTGTGAGCAGTACTTC,CASSDVPDRGCEQYF
-,-,TRBJ2-3,TRBV29-1,TGCAGCGTTGAAGTCGGACAACATACGCAGTATTTT,CSVEVGQHTQYF
TRBD2,once,TRBJ2-7,TRBV6-6,TGTGCCAGCAGTCTAGCGGGAAGTCCCTCCTACGAGCAGTACTTC,CASSLAGSPSYEQYF